This T cell receptor beta chain was observed in a study of T cell responses to AZD1222 COVID-19 vaccine. Study as a whole: Second doses that came at about 4 or about 12 weeks were put together.

Germline trimming cut 0 bases from V and 8 bases from J; bases unmatched to any gene: 3. The CDR3 sequence is 13 residues long. From germline, CDR1 is SNHLY and CDR2 FYNNEI. To note about this clone: Its antigen is undetermined.

Repertoires were generated with immunoSEQ multiplex PCR, while TCRdb's copy carries only in-frame clones and drops some. The profile shows about 100,000 clones, roughly nine tenths of them singletons. Study findings and constraints: Only six AZD1222 recipients tested seropositive at baseline. Every sample of the repertoires postdated the peak T cell response.

This clonotype was sampled from an adult in good health. The sample in question was peripheral blood, obtained on day 0 of AZD1222 vaccination. J is TRBJ1-2 and V is TRBV2; TRBD1 aligns across 7 bases. CDR3 residues: CASSEATGVGYTF. In nucleotides, the CDR3 is TGTGCCAGCAGTGAAGCTACAGGGGTAGGCTACACCTTC.